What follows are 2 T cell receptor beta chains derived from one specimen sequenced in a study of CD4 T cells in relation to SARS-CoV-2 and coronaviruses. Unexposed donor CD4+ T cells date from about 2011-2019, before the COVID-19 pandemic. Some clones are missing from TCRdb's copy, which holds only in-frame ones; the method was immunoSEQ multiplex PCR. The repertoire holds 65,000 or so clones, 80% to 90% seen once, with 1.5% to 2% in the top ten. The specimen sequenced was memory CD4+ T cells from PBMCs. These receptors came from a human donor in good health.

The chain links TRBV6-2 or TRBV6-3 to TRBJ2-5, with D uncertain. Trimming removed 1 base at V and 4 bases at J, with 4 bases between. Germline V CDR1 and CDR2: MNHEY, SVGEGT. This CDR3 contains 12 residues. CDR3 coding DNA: TGTGCCAGCAGTTACTGGGCAGAGACCCAGTACTTC. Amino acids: CASSYWAETQYF.

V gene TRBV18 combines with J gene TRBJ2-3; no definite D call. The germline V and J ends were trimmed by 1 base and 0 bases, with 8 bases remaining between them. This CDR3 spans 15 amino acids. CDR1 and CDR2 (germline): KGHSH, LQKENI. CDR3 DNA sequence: TGTGCCAGCTCACCACGTATGACTAGCACAGATACGCAGTATTTT. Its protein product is CASSPRMTSTDTQYF.